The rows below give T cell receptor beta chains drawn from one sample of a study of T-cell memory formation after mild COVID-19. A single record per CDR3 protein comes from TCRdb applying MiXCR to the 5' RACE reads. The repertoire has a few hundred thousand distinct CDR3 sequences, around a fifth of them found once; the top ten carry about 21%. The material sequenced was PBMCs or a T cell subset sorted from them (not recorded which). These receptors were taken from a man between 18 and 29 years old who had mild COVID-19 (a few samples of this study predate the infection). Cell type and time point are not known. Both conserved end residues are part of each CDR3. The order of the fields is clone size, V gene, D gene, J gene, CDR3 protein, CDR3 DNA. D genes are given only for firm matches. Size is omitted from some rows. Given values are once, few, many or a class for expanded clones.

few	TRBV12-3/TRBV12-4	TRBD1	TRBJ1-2	CASGRQGHGYTF	TGTGCCAGCGGGCGACAGGGCCACGGCTACACCTTC
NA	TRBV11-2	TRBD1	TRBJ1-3	CASSITGGPFSGNTIYF	TGTGCCAGCAGCATCACAGGGGGGCCTTTCTCTGGAAACACCATATATTTT
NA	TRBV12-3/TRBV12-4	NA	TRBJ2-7	CASRLKESYEQYF	TGTGCCAGCAGGTTAAAGGAGAGCTACGAGCAGTACTTC
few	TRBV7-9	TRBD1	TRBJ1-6	CASSSDRDFFNSPLHF	TGTGCCAGCAGCTCGGACAGGGACTTTTTCAATTCACCCCTCCACTTT
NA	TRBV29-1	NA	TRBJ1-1	CSGKIGGSTEAFF	TGCAGCGGCAAAATTGGGGGATCCACTGAAGCTTTCTTT
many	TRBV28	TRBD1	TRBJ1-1	CASSPGTAGGTEAFF	TGTGCCAGCAGTCCGGGGACAGCCGGGGGCACTGAAGCTTTCTTT
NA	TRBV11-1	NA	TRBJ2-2	CASSLYGIGELFF	TGTGCCAGCAGCTTATACGGGATCGGGGAGCTGTTTTTT
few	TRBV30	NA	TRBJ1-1	CAWSVGTEAFF	TGTGCCTGGAGTGTCGGTACTGAAGCTTTCTTT
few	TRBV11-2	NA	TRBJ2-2	CASSFLEDTGELFF	TGTGCCAGCAGCTTTTTAGAGGACACCGGGGAGCTGTTTTTT
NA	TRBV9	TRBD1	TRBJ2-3	CASSEDRATDTQYF	TGTGCCAGCAGCGAGGACAGGGCGACAGATACGCAGTATTTT
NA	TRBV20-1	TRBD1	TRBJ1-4	CSAGTGVIEKLFF	TGCAGTGCTGGAACAGGGGTAATCGAAAAACTGTTTTTT
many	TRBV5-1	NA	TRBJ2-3	CASSLVPPATSTDTQYF	TGCGCCAGCAGCTTGGTCCCACCAGCGACCAGCACAGATACGCAGTATTTT
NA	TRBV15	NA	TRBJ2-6	CATTSSGVGANVLTF	TGTGCCACCACTTCGTCGGGGGTCGGGGCCAACGTCCTGACTTTC
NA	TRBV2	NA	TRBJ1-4	CASSDYEKLFF	TGTGCCAGCAGTGATTACGAAAAACTGTTTTTT
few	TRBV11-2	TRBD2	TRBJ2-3	CASSLAPTSGESTDTQYF	TGTGCCAGCAGCTTAGCCCCCACTAGCGGAGAGAGCACAGATACGCAGTATTTT
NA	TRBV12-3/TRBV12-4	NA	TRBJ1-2	CASRADSQHGYTF	TGTGCCAGCAGGGCAGACAGTCAACATGGCTACACCTTC
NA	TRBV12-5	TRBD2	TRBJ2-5	CASGLVPVAGALQETQYF	TGTGCTAGTGGTTTGGTCCCAGTAGCGGGGGCCCTCCAAGAGACCCAGTACTTC
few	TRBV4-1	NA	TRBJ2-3	CASSQDRAVTDTQYF	TGCGCCAGCAGCCAAGATAGGGCAGTCACAGATACGCAGTATTTT
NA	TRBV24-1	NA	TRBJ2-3	CATASAGLTDTQYF	TGTGCCACCGCTTCGGCCGGACTAACGGATACGCAGTATTTT
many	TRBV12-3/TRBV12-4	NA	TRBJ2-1	CASSLSDAEQFF	TGTGCCAGCAGTTTATCCGACGCTGAGCAGTTCTTC
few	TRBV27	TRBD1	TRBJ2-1	CASGDRGLRNEQFF	TGTGCCAGCGGTGACAGGGGGCTCCGCAATGAGCAGTTCTTC
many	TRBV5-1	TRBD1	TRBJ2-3	CASSLRTGVTDTQYF	TGCGCCAGCAGCCTAAGGACAGGAGTCACAGATACGCAGTATTTT
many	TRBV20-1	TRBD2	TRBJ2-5	CSARVGRVTETQYF	TGCAGTGCTAGAGTTGGGAGGGTCACAGAGACCCAGTACTTC